Each of the 32 T cell receptor beta chains below was sequenced from the same sample in a study of T cells in narcolepsy. The repertoire was sequenced with immunoSEQ multiplex PCR; TCRdb's copy has only in-frame clones and lacks some. The sample records 25,000 to 35,000 clones, around 82% being singletons. Sequencing was performed on CD45RA- memory CD4+ T cells from PBMCs. Receptors originate from a human donor with narcolepsy.

The J gene is TRBJ1-2, the V gene TRBV18; possible D gene TRBD1, 6 bases. Germline lookup yields CDR1 KGHSH and CDR2 LQKENI. The CDR3 is 15 amino acids. With 0 bases removed from V and 2 bases from J, the gap between germline ends came to 10 bases. The chain's CDR3 is CASSPPNRANYGYTF. In DNA form, the CDR3 reads TGTGCCAGCTCACCACCTAACAGGGCAAACTATGGCTACACCTTC. Full variable domain (missing parts from reference TRBV18 and TRBJ1-2): NAGVMQNPRHLVRRRGQEARLRCSPMKGHSHVYWYRQLPEEGLKFMVYLQKENIIDESGMPKERFSAEFPKEGPSILRIQQVVRGDSAAYFCASSPPNRANYGYTFGSGTRLTVV.

This clone was seen only a few times. This chain uses TRBV2 with TRBJ1-1; TRBD1 aligns across 9 bases. From germline, CDR1 is SNHLY and CDR2 FYNNEI. CDR3 size: 13 residues. V dropped 8 bases and J dropped 5; count of bases not matched to a gene: 6. The CDR3 DNA reads TGTGCCAGCTACAGGGGGCTGAGGACTGAAGCTTTCTTT. The encoded protein is CASYRGLRTEAFF.

The chain combines TRBV19 with TRBJ2-3; D is unclear. The V gene lost 8 bases and the J gene lost 6 bases, with 18 bases spanning the gap. CDR1 and CDR2 from the germline V gene are LNHDA and SQIVND (reference sequence). This CDR3 contains 14 residues. The CDR3 nucleotides are TGTGCCAGTGGCCAGGACGGGCGCAGGGATACGCAGTATTTT. It codes for CASGQDGRRDTQYF.

The rearrangement links TRBV11-2 to TRBJ2-3; the match to TRBD2 covers 9 bases. V was pared by 3 bases and J by 1 base, with 2 bases of the junction left unmatched. The CDR3 has 15 amino acids. Germline CDR1 is SGHAT and CDR2 is FQNNGV. The CDR3 sequence: CASSFLAGRTDTQYF. Written as DNA, the CDR3 is TGTGCCAGCAGCTTCCTAGCGGGACGCACAGATACGCAGTATTTT.

The chain couples TRBV2 to TRBJ2-7; tentatively, D is TRBD2 (7 bases). CDR3 length equals 14 residues. Trimming pared 7 bases from V and 6 bases from J, leaving 19 bases between. CDR1 and CDR2 (germline): SNHLY, FYNNEI. The CDR3 bases are TGTGCCAGCACCCGAAGTCACAGGGAGGGCGAGCAGTACTTC. It is translated as CASTRSHREGEQYF.

This clone was seen only a few times. This chain joins TRBV5-8 and TRBJ1-6; D gene unclear. The CDR3 is 17 residues long. The V end lost 0 bases, the J end lost 10 bases, and 20 bases lay between the germline ends. The germline V gene encodes CDR1 SGHTS and CDR2 YDEGEE. CDR3 bases: TGTGCCAGCAGCTTGGTCCGGGGAGGATCGGATATATCACCCCTCCACTTT. It translates to CASSLVRGGSDISPLHF.

The chain recombines TRBV4-2 with TRBJ1-1; D possibly corresponds to TRBD1 (6 bases). Germline loops: CDR1 LGHNA, CDR2 YNFKEQ. The CDR3 length is 14 residues. V was pared by 7 bases and J by 3 bases, with 15 bases between. CDR3 region: CASTKGGGDTEAFF. Written as DNA, the CDR3 is TGTGCCAGCACCAAAGGGGGAGGCGACACTGAAGCTTTCTTT.

The V and J genes are TRBV2 and TRBJ1-3; tentatively, D is TRBD1 (5 bases). Germline loops: CDR1 SNHLY, CDR2 FYNNEI. Trimming left V 11 bases short and J 4 bases short, with 24 bases between. The CDR3 totals 16 residues. The CDR3 coding sequence is TGTGCCGGGTCTCGGGACCTCCTAAAAAACGGAAACACCATATATTTT. As protein: CAGSRDLLKNGNTIYF.

The V and J genes are TRBV5-6 and TRBJ2-3; 12 bases align to TRBD2. The germline CDR1 and CDR2 sequences are SGHDT and YYEEEE. The J segment lost 3 bases and the V segment lost 4 bases, leaving 6 bases of the junction unmatched. This CDR3 spans 16 amino acids. The CDR3 sequence: CASSGKLAGGTDTQYF. The CDR3, as DNA: TGTGCCAGCAGCGGCAAACTAGCGGGAGGAACAGATACGCAGTATTTT.

The CDR3 DNA follows: TGTGCCACCAGCAGAGGGAGGTCCCAAGCGGAGGCCCTCCACTTT. Translation: CATSRGRSQAEALHF. The chain is built from TRBV15 and TRBJ1-6; D is ambiguous. Germline V gene lookup returns CDR1 LNHNV and CDR2 YYDKDF (reference sequence). V dropped 1 base and J dropped 14 bases, with 18 bases sitting between them. This CDR3 is built from 15 residues. Filled out from reference TRBV15 and TRBJ1-6, the complete variable domain reads DAMVIQNPRYQVTQFGKPVTLSCSQTLNHNVMYWYQQKSSQAPKLLFHYYDKDFNNEADTPDNFQSRRPNTSFCFLDIRSPGLGDTAMYLCATSRGRSQAEALHFGNGTRLTVT.

Comment on this clone: Other nucleotide sequences in the sample specify the same CDR3. This sequence joins TRBV30 and TRBJ2-3; 8 positions agree with TRBD2. Trimming at V came to 5 bases and at J to 8 bases, leaving 12 bases not matched to a gene. CDR3 size: 14 residues. Germline V gene lookup returns CDR1 GTSNPN and CDR2 SVGIG (reference sequence). The CDR3 bases are TGTGCCTGGGGGTTCTCGGGGGGGCAGTTTACGCAGTATTTT. This encodes CAWGFSGGQFTQYF.

The genes are TRBV5-6 and TRBJ1-1; no firm D call. This CDR3 comprises 14 residues. Germline lookup yields CDR1 SGHDT and CDR2 YYEEEE. V lost 2 bases and J lost 1, with 9 bases in between. CDR3 sequence (DNA): TGTGCCAGCAGCTTTAGTGGGAGGAACACTGAAGCTTTCTTT. Translating gives CASSFSGRNTEAFF. Looking up the rest from reference TRBV5-6 and TRBJ1-1 gives the full variable domain: DAGVTQSPTHLIKTRGQQVTLRCSPKSGHDTVSWYQQALGQGPQFIFQYYEEEERQRGNFPDRFSGHQFPNYSSELNVNALLLGDSALYLCASSFSGRNTEAFFGQGTRLTVV.

The DNA of the CDR3 is TGTGCCAGCAGCTTCGGAAAGCAGCCCCAGCATTTT. Protein product: CASSFGKQPQHF. This rearrangement joins TRBV13 to TRBJ1-5; D is ambiguous. Trimming took off 3 bases at V and 7 bases at J, with 7 bases between the two ends. CDR3 length equals 12 residues. Germline lookup yields CDR1 PRHDT and CDR2 FYEKMQ (reference sequence).

The chain employs TRBV30 and TRBJ1-1; D gene unclear. The CDR3 contains 11 residues. The germline CDR1 and CDR2 sequences are GTSNPN and SVGIG (reference sequence). Trimming left V 2 bases short and J 4 bases short, with 5 bases between. CDR3 loop: CAWSSSTEAFF. CDR3 bases: TGTGCCTGGAGTAGTAGCACTGAAGCTTTCTTT. Full variable domain (missing parts from reference TRBV30 and TRBJ1-1): SQTIHQWPATLVQPVGSPLSLECTVEGTSNPNLYWYRQAAGRGLQLLFYSVGIGQISSEVPQNLSASRPQDRQFILSSKKLLLSDSGFYLCAWSSSTEAFFGQGTRLTVV.

The chain is built from TRBV5-4 and TRBJ2-6; TRBD1 might be the D (5 bases). With 4 bases removed from V and 1 base from J, the gap between germline ends came to 9 bases. This CDR3 spans 15 amino acids. In germline, CDR1 is SGHNT, CDR2 YYREEE (reference sequence). The CDR3 DNA sequence: TGTGCCAGCAGCCGGACACATTCTGGGGCCAACGTCCTGACTTTC. It specifies CASSRTHSGANVLTF.

This chain connects TRBV2 to TRBJ2-7, with TRBD2 matching 9 bases. Germline V lookup: CDR1 SNHLY, CDR2 FYNNEI. J was trimmed by 6 bases and V by 10 bases; bases with no gene match: 10. This CDR3 has 13 residues. The DNA of the CDR3 is TGTGCCACCTCTAGCGGGGCTTCCGGCGAGCAGTACTTC. As protein: CATSSGASGEQYF.

This clone appeared a single time. The CDR3 nucleotides are TGTGCCAGCAGTTTTGACAGGACTGGGGAGCTGTTTTTT. Translation: CASSFDRTGELFF. The chain recombines TRBV6-1 with TRBJ2-2; D might be TRBD1 (6 bases). The germline V gene has CDR1 MNHNS and CDR2 SASEGT. The V gene lost 5 bases and the J gene lost 8 bases, with 12 bases spanning the gap. This CDR3 has 13 residues.

V and J are TRBV10-3 and TRBJ2-6; D is unclear. CDR3 length: 15 amino acids. Trimming pared 6 bases from V and 0 bases from J, leaving 9 bases between. Germline CDR1 reads ENHRY; CDR2 reads SYGVKD. The chain's CDR3 is CAISRVSSGANVLTF. In nucleotides, the CDR3 is TGTGCCATCAGCCGCGTTTCCTCTGGGGCCAACGTCCTGACTTTC.

In DNA, the CDR3 is TGTGCCAGCAGTGTTGCTAGCGGGAGCTCCTACAATGAGCAGTTCTTC. It encodes CASSVASGSSYNEQFF. V gene TRBV2 combines with J gene TRBJ2-1; 10 bases fit TRBD2. Germline lookup yields CDR1 SNHLY and CDR2 FYNNEI. This CDR3 has 16 residues. V shed 4 bases, J shed 0 bases, and the junction held 3 bases outside the gene matches.

The J gene is TRBJ2-3, the V gene TRBV4-2, with D uncertain. CDR1 is LGHNA and CDR2 is YNFKEQ in the germline V gene. Trimming pared 0 bases from V and 5 bases from J, leaving 6 bases between. The CDR3 covers 13 residues. The CDR3 nucleotides read TGTGCCAGCAGCCAAGACTTAGGAGATACGCAGTATTTT. Its protein is CASSQDLGDTQYF.

The chain employs TRBV15 and TRBJ2-5; D possibly matches TRBD1 or TRBD2 (5 bases each). V was clipped by 5 bases and J by 5 bases, with 21 bases between them. Germline CDR1 reads LNHNV; CDR2 reads YYDKDF (reference sequence). The CDR3 has 16 amino acids. CDR3 loop: CATSGRGGRGGETQYF. CDR3 DNA: TGTGCCACCAGCGGCCGGGGTGGTAGGGGTGGGGAGACCCAGTACTTC.

The chain combines TRBV6-1 with TRBJ2-7; TRBD1 might be the D (5 bases). Trimming left V 2 bases short and J 2 bases short, with 7 bases between. This CDR3 contains 13 residues. Germline lookup yields CDR1 MNHNS and CDR2 SASEGT. The CDR3 sequence is CASSETTAYEQYF. The CDR3 bases are TGTGCCAGCAGTGAAACGACAGCCTACGAGCAGTACTTC.

V and J are TRBV5-1 and TRBJ1-3; 9 nucleotides match TRBD1. There are 16 residues in the CDR3. Germline V gene sequence: CDR1 SGHRS, CDR2 YFSETQ. V lost 3 bases, J lost 3 bases, and 7 bases stayed unmatched. CDR3 amino acids: CASSWTGTGYGNTIYF. The CDR3 nucleotides read TGCGCCAGCAGCTGGACCGGGACAGGGTATGGAAACACCATATATTTT. Drawing the rest from reference TRBV5-1 and TRBJ1-3, the complete variable domain is KAGVTQTPRYLIKTRGQQVTLSCSPISGHRSVSWYQQTPGQGLQFLFEYFSETQRNKGNFPGRFSGRQFSNSRSEMNVSTLELGDSALYLCASSWTGTGYGNTIYFGEGSWLTVV.

V gene TRBV29-1 combines with J gene TRBJ2-2; 15 positions agree with TRBD2. The CDR3 length is 16 residues. V lost 6 bases and J lost 6; bases outside the gene matches: 8. Germline-derived CDR1 and CDR2 are SQVTM and ANQGSEA. CDR3 DNA: TGCAGCGTAGGACTAGCGGGAGGGCCAGGGCCCGGGGAGCTGTTTTTT. Protein: CSVGLAGGPGPGELFF.

The V gene is TRBV10-3, the J gene TRBJ2-2, with TRBD2 matching over 8 bases. V lost 5 bases to trimming and J lost 5 bases; unmatched junction nucleotides: 10. The CDR3 covers 16 residues. Germline V CDR1 and CDR2: ENHRY, SYGVKD. The CDR3 DNA reads as TGTGCCATCAGTAGCGGGAGCGACGTTAAGACCGGGGAGCTGTTTTTT. Protein product: CAISSGSDVKTGELFF.

The chain combines TRBV5-6 with TRBJ2-1; 12 bases are shared with TRBD2. V lost 4 bases, J lost 4 bases, and 3 bases stayed unmatched. The germline V gene has CDR1 SGHDT and CDR2 YYEEEE. The CDR3 runs 15 residues. CDR3 bases: TGTGCCAGCAGCACCGGGACTAGCGGGTACAATGAGCAGTTCTTC. Its protein product is CASSTGTSGYNEQFF.

V and J are TRBV9 and TRBJ2-1, with no clear D. The V end was cut by 4 bases, the J end by 0 bases, with 20 bases between. The CDR3 runs to 18 residues. Germline loops: CDR1 SGDLS, CDR2 YYNGEE. The CDR3 sequence: CASSPHSTPRVSYNEQFF. In DNA, the CDR3 is TGTGCCAGCAGCCCTCACTCCACCCCAAGGGTCTCCTACAATGAGCAGTTCTTC.

The rearrangement joins TRBV6-1 to TRBJ2-7; 7 bases are shared with TRBD1. The length of the CDR3 is 13 residues. Germline V gene sequence: CDR1 MNHNS, CDR2 SASEGT. J lost 9 bases, V lost 6 bases, and 11 bases had no gene match. Here the CDR3 DNA reads TGTGCCAGCAGGACCCTATCCCGGGACAGGCAGTACTTC. It is translated as CASRTLSRDRQYF.

This chain links TRBV6-1 with TRBJ1-5, with D unclear. V was shortened by 8 bases and J by 0 bases, with 11 bases between the two germline ends. Germline V gene sequence: CDR1 MNHNS, CDR2 SASEGT. The length of the CDR3 is 14 residues. CDR3 loop: CASGSGISNQPQHF. CDR3 DNA: TGTGCCAGCGGGTCGGGGATTAGCAATCAGCCCCAGCATTTT.

The chain couples TRBV29-1 to TRBJ2-2, with 7 bases lining up with TRBD2. V trimming: 4 bases; J trimming: 1 base; junction bases outside the gene matches: 3. CDR1 and CDR2 from the germline V gene are SQVTM and ANQGSEA. The CDR3 is 14 amino acids. The CDR3: CSVGGSGNTGELFF. DNA of the CDR3: TGCAGCGTTGGCGGGAGTGGGAACACCGGGGAGCTGTTTTTT.

CDR3 bases: TGTGCCAGTAGTTTCGAGGACGTGGTAGGTTCACCCCTCCACTTT. This sequence encodes CASSFEDVVGSPLHF. The genes are TRBV19 and TRBJ1-6; no clear D. V was cut by 5 bases and J by 9 bases, with 17 bases left in between. The CDR3 covers 15 residues. Germline CDR1 and CDR2: LNHDA and SQIVND (reference sequence).

The CDR3 region is CASSLGGGARNTGELFF. DNA of the CDR3: TGTGCCAGCAGCCTTGGCGGGGGCGCTCGGAACACCGGGGAGCTGTTTTTT. The chain recombines TRBV5-6 with TRBJ2-2; TRBD2 might be the D (7 bases). Trimming removed 4 bases from V and 1 base from J, with 17 bases in between. Germline V lookup: CDR1 SGHDT, CDR2 YYEEEE. The length of the CDR3 is 17 residues.